This T cell receptor (beta chain) was obtained from a study of persistence of HIV-infected CD4 T cells. Across the whole study: Anti-CD3/anti-CD28 stimulation activated a higher proportion of cells than antigen stimulation, with lower memory fraction. General study points: Within sorted populations, more oligoclonal TCRs accompanied more oligoclonal proviruses.

Comment on this clone: Its antigen remains unidentified.

The immunoSEQ assay was version 4, run in survey mode. Clones were read by immunoSEQ multiplex PCR, and TCRdb kept only the in-frame ones, dropping some. The sample contains tens of thousands of clones, roughly 90% of which appear only once. Cells were stimulated nonspecifically with anti-CD3/anti-CD28 magnetic beads. Responding CD4+ T cells were sorted by upregulation of both CD40 ligand and CD69. Suppressive ART was started during chronic HIV-1 infection in these adults. The sample here was CD4+ T cells sorted from PBMCs after approximately 19-hour stimulation, taken from a patient who received antiretroviral therapy. The source of this sequence is an adult woman with HIV who was CMV-seropositive.

The CDR3 DNA follows: TGTGCCAGCAGCTTAGGAGAACCGGGACAGGGGGCAGAGAACACTGAAGCTTTCTTT. This gives the protein CASSLGEPGQGAENTEAFF. The rearrangement joins TRBV11-2 to TRBJ1-1, with TRBD1 identical over 12 bases. Germline trimming cut 1 base from V and 1 base from J; bases unmatched to any gene: 10. This CDR3 contains 19 residues. CDR1 is SGHAT, CDR2 FQNNGV, per germline.